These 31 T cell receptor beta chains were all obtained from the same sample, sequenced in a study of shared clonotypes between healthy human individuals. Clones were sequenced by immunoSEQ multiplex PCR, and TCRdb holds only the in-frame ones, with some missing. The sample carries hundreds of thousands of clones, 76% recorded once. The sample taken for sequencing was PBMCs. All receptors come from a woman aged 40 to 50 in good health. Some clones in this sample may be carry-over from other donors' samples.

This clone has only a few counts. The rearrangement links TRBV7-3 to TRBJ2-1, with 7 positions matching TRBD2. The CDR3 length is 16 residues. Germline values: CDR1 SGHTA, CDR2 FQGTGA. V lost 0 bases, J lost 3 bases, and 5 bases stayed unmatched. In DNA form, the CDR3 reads TGTGCCAGCAGCTTAACCCCCGGGACTAACTACAATGAGCAGTTCTTC. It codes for CASSLTPGTNYNEQFF.

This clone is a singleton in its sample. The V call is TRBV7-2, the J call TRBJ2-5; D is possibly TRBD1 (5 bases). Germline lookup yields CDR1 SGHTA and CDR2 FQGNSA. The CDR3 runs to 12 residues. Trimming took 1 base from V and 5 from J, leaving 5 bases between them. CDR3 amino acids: CASSLGQETQYF. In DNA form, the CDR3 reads TGTGCCAGCAGCTTAGGACAGGAGACCCAGTACTTC.

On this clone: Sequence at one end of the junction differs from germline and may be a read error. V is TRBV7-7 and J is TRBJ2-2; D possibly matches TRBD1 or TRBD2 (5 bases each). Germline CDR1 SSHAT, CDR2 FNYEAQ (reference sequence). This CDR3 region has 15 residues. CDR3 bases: TGTGCTAGCAGCTCAAACGGGGCAGACACCGGGGAGCTGTTTTTT. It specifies CASSSNGADTGELFF.

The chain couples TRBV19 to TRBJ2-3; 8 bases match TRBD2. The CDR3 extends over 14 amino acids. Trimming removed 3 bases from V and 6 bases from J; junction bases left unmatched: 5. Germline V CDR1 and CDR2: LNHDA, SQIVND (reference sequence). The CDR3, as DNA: TGTGCCAGTAGTATCACTAGCGGACACGATACGCAGTATTTT. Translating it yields CASSITSGHDTQYF.

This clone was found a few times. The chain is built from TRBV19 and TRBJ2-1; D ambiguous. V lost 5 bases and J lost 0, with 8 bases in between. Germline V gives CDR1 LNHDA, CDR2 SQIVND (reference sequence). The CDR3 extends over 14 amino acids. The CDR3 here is CASSLRNSYNEQFF. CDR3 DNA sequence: TGTGCCAGTAGTTTGCGGAACTCCTACAATGAGCAGTTCTTC.

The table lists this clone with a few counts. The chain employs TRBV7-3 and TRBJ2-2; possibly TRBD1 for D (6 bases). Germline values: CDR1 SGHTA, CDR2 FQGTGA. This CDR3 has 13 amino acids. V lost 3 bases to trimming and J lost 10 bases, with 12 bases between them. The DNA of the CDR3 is TGTGCCAGCAGCTTCATCAGGGGACAGGAGCTGTTTTTT. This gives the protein CASSFIRGQELFF.

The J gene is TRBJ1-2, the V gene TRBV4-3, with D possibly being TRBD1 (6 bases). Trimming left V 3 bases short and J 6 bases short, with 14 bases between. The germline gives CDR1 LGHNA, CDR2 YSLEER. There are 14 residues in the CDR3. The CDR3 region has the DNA TGCGCCAGCAGCCAGCTACAGGGTGTGGATGGCTACACCTTC. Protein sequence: CASSQLQGVDGYTF.

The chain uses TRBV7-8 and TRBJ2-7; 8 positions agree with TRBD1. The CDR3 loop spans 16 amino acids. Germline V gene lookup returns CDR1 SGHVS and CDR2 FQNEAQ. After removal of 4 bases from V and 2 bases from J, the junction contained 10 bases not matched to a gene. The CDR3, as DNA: TGTGCCAGCAGCTCCTCGCCAGGGGGCGCAACCTACGAGCAGTACTTC. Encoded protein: CASSSSPGGATYEQYF.

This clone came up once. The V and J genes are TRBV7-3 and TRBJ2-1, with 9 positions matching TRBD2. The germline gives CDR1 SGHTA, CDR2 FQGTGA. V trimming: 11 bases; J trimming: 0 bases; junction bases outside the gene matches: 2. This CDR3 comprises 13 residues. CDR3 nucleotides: TGTGCCTCGACTAGCGGCTCCTACAATGAGCAGTTCTTC. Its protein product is CASTSGSYNEQFF.

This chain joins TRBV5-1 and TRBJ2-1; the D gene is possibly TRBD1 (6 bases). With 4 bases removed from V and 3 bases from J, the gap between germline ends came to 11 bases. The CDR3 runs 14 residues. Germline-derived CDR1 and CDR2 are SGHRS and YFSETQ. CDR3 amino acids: CASSPGTNYNEQFF. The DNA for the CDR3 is TGCGCCAGCAGCCCGGGGACAAACTACAATGAGCAGTTCTTC.

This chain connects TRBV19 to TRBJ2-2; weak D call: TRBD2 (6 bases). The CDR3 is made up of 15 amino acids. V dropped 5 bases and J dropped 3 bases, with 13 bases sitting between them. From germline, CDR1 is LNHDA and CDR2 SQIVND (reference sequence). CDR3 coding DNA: TGTGCCAGTAGTCCAGAAGGGACTTACACCGGGGAGCTGTTTTTT. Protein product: CASSPEGTYTGELFF.

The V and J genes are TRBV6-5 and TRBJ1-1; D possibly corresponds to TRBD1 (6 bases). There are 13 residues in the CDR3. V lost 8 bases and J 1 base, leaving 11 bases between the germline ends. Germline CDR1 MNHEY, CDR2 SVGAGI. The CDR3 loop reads CASSGHENTEAFF. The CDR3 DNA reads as TGTGCCAGCTCGGGACACGAGAACACTGAAGCTTTCTTT.

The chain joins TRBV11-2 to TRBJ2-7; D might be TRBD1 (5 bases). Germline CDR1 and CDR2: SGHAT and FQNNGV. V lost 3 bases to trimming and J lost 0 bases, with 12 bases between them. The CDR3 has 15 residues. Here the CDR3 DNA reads TGTGCCAGCAGCTTCGCAGGGAAGAGCTCCTACGAGCAGTACTTC. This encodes CASSFAGKSSYEQYF. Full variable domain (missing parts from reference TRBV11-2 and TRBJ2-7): EAGVAQSPRYKIIEKRQSVAFWCNPISGHATLYWYQQILGQGPKLLIQFQNNGVVDDSQLPKDRFSAERLKGVDSTLKIQPAKLEDSAVYLCASSFAGKSSYEQYFGPGTRLTVT.

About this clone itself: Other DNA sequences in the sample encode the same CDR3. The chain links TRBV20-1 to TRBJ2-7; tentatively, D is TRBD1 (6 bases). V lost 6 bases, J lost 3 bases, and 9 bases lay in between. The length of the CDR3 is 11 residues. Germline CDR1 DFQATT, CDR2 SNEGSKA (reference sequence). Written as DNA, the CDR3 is TGCAGTGCCCCGGACAGCTACGAGCAGTACTTC. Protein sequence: CSAPDSYEQYF.

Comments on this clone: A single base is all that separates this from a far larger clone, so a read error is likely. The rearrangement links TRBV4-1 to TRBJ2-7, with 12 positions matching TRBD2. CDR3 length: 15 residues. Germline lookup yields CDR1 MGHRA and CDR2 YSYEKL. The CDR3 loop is CPSSHLTSGSNEQYF. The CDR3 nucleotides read TGCCCCAGCAGCCACCTGACTAGCGGGAGTAACGAGCAGTACTTC.

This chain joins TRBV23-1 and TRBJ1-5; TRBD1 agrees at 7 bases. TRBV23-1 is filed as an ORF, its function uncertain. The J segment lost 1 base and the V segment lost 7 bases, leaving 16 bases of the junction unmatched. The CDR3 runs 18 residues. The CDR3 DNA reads TGCGCCAGCAACAGGAAGCAGTCGGGACAGAGGAGCAATCAGCCCCAGCATTTT. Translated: CASNRKQSGQRSNQPQHF.

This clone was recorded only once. The CDR3 is CSVDQQGAGEAFF. CDR3 coding DNA: TGCAGCGTTGACCAACAGGGGGCGGGTGAAGCTTTCTTT. The chain is built from TRBV29-1 and TRBJ1-1, with 9 bases matching TRBD1. The CDR3 extends over 13 amino acids. The germline V gene encodes CDR1 SQVTM and CDR2 ANQGSEA. Trimming removed 3 bases from V and 7 bases from J; junction bases left unmatched: 6.

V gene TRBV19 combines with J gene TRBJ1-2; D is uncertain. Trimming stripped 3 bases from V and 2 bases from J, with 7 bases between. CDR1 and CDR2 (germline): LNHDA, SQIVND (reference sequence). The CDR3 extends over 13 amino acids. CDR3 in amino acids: CASSILKNYGYTF. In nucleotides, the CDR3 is TGTGCCAGTAGTATTCTCAAGAACTATGGCTACACCTTC.

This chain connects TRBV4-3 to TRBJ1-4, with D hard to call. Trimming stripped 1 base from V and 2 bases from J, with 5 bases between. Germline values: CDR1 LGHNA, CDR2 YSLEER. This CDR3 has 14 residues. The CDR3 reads CASSQAGTNEKLFF. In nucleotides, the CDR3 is TGCGCCAGCAGCCAAGCTGGGACTAATGAAAAACTGTTTTTT.

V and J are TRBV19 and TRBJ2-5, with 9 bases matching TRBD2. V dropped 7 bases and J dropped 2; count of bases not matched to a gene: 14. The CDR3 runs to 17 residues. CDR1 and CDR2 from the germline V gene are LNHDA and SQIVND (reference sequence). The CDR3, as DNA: TGTGCCAGTACCCCCTTAACTAGCGGGCTACCTCAAGAGACCCAGTACTTC. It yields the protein CASTPLTSGLPQETQYF.

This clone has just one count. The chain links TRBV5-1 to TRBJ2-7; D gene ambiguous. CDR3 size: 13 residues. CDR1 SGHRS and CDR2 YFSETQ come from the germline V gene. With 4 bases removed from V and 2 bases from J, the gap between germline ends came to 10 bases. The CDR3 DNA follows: TGCGCCAGCAGCACGCCCCGTCCCTACGAGCAGTACTTC. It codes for CASSTPRPYEQYF.

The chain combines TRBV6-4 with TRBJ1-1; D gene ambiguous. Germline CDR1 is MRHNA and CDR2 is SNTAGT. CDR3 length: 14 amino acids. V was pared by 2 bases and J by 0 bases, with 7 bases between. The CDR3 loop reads CASSDSHLNTEAFF. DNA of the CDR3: TGTGCCAGCAGTGACAGCCACCTGAACACTGAAGCTTTCTTT.

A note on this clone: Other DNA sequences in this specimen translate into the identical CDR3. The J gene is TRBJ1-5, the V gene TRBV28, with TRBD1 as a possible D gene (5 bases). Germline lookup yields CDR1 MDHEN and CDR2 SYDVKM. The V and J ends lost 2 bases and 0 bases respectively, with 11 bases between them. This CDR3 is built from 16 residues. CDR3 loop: CASSLRTGYSNQPQHF. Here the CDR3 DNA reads TGTGCCAGCAGTTTACGTACAGGCTATAGCAATCAGCCCCAGCATTTT.

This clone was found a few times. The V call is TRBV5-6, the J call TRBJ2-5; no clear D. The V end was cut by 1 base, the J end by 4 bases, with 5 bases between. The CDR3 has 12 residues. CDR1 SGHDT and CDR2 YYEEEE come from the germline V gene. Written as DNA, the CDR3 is TGTGCCAGCAGCTTGCTTAGAGAGACCCAGTACTTC. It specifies CASSLLRETQYF.

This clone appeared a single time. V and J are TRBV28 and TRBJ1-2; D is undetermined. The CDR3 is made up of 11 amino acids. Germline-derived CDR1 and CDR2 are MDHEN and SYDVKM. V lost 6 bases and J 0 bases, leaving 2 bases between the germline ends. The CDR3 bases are TGTGCCAGCAGCCCTAACTATGGCTACACCTTC. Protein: CASSPNYGYTF.

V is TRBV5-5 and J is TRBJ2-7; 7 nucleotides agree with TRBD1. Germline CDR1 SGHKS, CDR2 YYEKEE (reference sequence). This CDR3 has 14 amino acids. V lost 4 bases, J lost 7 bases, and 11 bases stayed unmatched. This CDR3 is CASSRDSTREEQYF. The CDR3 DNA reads TGTGCCAGCAGCCGGGACAGTACCCGCGAAGAGCAGTACTTC.

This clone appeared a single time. CDR3 nucleotide sequence: TGTGCCAGCAGTCCGGGACAGGACTACGAGCAGTACTTC. This translates into CASSPGQDYEQYF. The chain has TRBV28 and TRBJ2-7; the match to TRBD1 covers 8 bases. V gave up 5 bases and J gave up 3 bases; unmatched junction bases: 3. The CDR3 has 13 residues. Germline loops: CDR1 MDHEN, CDR2 SYDVKM.

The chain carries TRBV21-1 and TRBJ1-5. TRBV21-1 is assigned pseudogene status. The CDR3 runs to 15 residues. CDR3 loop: CASSKVVGCDQPQHF. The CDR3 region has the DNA TGTGCCAGCAGCAAAGTTGTGGGTTGTGATCAGCCCCAGCATTTT.

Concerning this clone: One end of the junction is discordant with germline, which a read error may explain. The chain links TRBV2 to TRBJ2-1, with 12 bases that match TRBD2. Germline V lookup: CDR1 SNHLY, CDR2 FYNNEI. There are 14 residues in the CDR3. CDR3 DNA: TGTGCCAGCGGGGGACTAGCGGGTAACAATGAGCGGTTCTTC. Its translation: CASGGLAGNNERFF.

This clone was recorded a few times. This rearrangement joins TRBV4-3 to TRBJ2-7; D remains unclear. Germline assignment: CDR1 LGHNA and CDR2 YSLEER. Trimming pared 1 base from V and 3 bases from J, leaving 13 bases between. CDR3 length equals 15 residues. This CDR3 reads CASSQASVSLYEQYF. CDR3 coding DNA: TGCGCCAGCAGCCAAGCGTCAGTCTCCCTCTACGAGCAGTACTTC.

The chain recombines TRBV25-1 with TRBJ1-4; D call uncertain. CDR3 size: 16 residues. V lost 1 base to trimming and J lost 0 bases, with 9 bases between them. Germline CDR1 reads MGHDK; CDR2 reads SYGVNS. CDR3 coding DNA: TGTGCCAGCAGTGAATTAGGGTTTGCAACTAATGAAAAACTGTTTTTT. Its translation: CASSELGFATNEKLFF. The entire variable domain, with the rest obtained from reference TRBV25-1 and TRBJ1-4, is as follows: EADIYQTPRYLVIGTGKKITLECSQTMGHDKMYWYQQDPGMELHLIHYSYGVNSTEKGDLSSESTVSRIRTEHFPLTLESARPSHTSQYLCASSELGFATNEKLFFGSGTQLSVL.